This T cell receptor beta chain was identified during a study of blood T cell repertoires in COVID-19. Study in general: Samples came from the United States, Italy and Spain, spanning acute and convalescent COVID-19. From T cells, B-cell-depleted T cells, or PBMCs came the material, which was cDNA or gDNA.

Ages ranged from roughly 18 to 100 years, with residence in more than 20 US areas. Cohort assignment relied on participant-reported clinical history. Profiled with immunoSEQ multiplex PCR; TCRdb holds only in-frame clones, not every one. The data hold roughly 58,000 clones, with 72% observed a single time. This CDR3 is 15 amino acids long. Germline V lookup: CDR1 SGDLS, CDR2 YYNGEE. V gave up 0 bases and J gave up 5 bases; unmatched junction bases: 7. This receptor was identified in a woman aged 55-69 years who had been exposed to COVID-19. The chain employs TRBV9 and TRBJ2-5, with 7 bases fitting TRBD1. Material: PBMCs or T cells enriched from blood (not recorded which). CDR3 DNA: TGTGCCAGCAGCGTAGACAGGGGCTCGGGGGAGACCCAGTACTTC. It codes for CASSVDRGSGETQYF.